This TCR beta chain was retrieved from a study of identical twins. TCRdb re-analysed the 5' RACE reads in MiXCR, keeping a single row per CDR3 protein. The repertoire consists of 700,000 or so distinct CDR3 sequences, with around 8.6% occurring once and the leading ten covering 0.85% to 1%. This clonotype was counted many times. This same sample was also taken into another study, of yellow fever vaccine responses in identical twins.

Sequenced: PBMCs. This receptor was taken from a woman aged 18-35 years in good health.

CDR3 coding DNA: TGTGCCAGCAGCTTACCCGGCAGCGGGGACACAGATACGCAGTATTTT. Residues: CASSLPGSGDTDTQYF. The rearrangement uses TRBV7-9 and TRBJ2-3; 7 bases line up with TRBD2. Per the germline V gene, CDR1 is SEHNR and CDR2 is FQNEAQ (reference sequence). With V trimmed by 2 bases and J by 2 bases, 7 bases remained unmatched. CDR3 length: 16 residues.